The text below deals with one T cell receptor beta chain. The antigen it recognizes is unknown. Base-call qualities are not available, and no considerably larger clone is one nucleotide away. The data derive from a study of shared clonotypes between healthy human individuals (dated by TCRdb to 2020 to 2022). Background for the entire study: The cohort included three men and a couple of women between 18 and 49 years of age. Between about 0.94 and 8.9 billion PBMCs per donor were obtained by leukapheresis. Per donor, three plates each were used for CD4 naive and CD4 memory, two for CD8 naive, and one for CD8 memory. The study deeply sequenced blood TCR repertoires of about 5 healthy adults to estimate repertoire size and the extent of clonotype sharing between individuals. To increase sequencing depth and limit assay-specific biases, different laboratories used diverse techniques to prepare libraries and sequence TCR repertoires. Results the study describes overall, beyond this receptor: Pairwise subsampling indicated that sequencing depth was expected to affect the degree of clonotype sharing among donors. Sharing across several donors was observed for about 4.8% of naive CD4, less than 4% of naive CD8, over 2% of memory CD4, and around 0.42% of memory CD8 clonotypes. Rarefaction of sorted-subset datasets indicated incomplete sequencing despite the large sequencing depth. Naive subsets generally had larger estimated clonotype richness than memory subsets. The small number of donors limited the genetic and exposure-history diversity represented. Sampling was restricted to blood, and TCR repertoires in tissues likely differ from the TCR repertoires found in blood. Clonotypes shared by all four sorted-subset donors showed higher generation probabilities than non-shared clonotypes.

Donors were healthy HIV-negative adults with no recently reported acute infections or vaccinations. Only Caucasian adults living in Nashville, Tennessee, USA were represented among the donors. CD4+ T cells were enriched through magnetic negative selection, after which naive cells were positively selected on CD45RA and the remaining negative fraction served as the memory subset. Blood was obtained by leukapheresis, after which PBMCs were separated by Ficoll-Histopaque density gradient centrifugation and cryopreserved in liquid nitrogen vapor phase. Analytical flow cytometry was used to check the purity and quantity of every magnetically sorted T cell population. Genomic DNA was isolated from every sorted fraction and measured by UV absorbance on a Nanodrop 2000c. Spanning cysteine to phenylalanine, the CDR3 consists of 15 amino acids. Only the CDR3 region is kept as DNA, spanning 45 bases read in frame from base 1. Trimming removed 5 bases from V and 1 base from J; the gene matches leave 4 bases unexplained. From a lookup of the germline V gene, CDR1 and CDR2 are SGHTA and FQGNSA.

TCR CDR3 regions were amplified from genomic DNA by multiplex PCR using the deep immunoSEQ assay. Genomic DNA extracted from each cell subset was distributed evenly over all wells of several immunoSEQ 96-well plates, and each plate served as one replicate. For sorted subsets, 200 to 250 ng of genomic DNA, equivalent to around 29,000 T cell genomes, went into each replicate PCR. Purified libraries were measured with a Qubit 3.0 fluorometer, size-checked on a Bioanalyzer 2100, and measured again with the KAPA Library Quantification kit. Each immunoSEQ 96-well plate was sequenced on its own single-read 150-cycle Illumina NextSeq 550 flow cell. As for the original processing: Because the immunoSEQ output included only junctional sequences and no quality scores, the filtering could not be the same as the filtering used for full-length reads. Sequences were annotated with PyIR, a Python wrapper for IgBLAST v1.9, using IMGT germline references to assign V/J genes and CDR3. Reads were removed for weak V/J assignments (E-value above 1e-6), missing CDR3, stop codons, out-of-frame junctions, or ambiguous translated residues. V3J clonotypes were defined by identical inferred V gene, J gene, and CDR3 amino acid sequence. The percentage overlap between two repertoires was calculated by dividing the number of shared unique clonotypes by the size of the smaller repertoire. RTK rarefaction, the Chao1 estimator, and Recon v2.1 estimates of unobserved clonotypes were used to assess repertoire richness. For all TCRbeta clonotypes obtained by the gDNA method from a few donors, generation probabilities were computed with OLGA. TCRdb took this table from immuneACCESS and kept in-frame rearrangements with V and J called. Such tables lack part of the clones; where checked against another copy, unresolved V genes explain under half of the gap, and the rest is unexplained. Clonal size and the V and J genes are those of that table, whereas D and trimming came from the DNA. The sample profile shows hundreds of thousands of clones; around 67% of them were found once. The ten most abundant clones make up around 1.6% of the sample.

Sequencing was done on a sample of memory CD4+ T cells sorted from blood. Reading the label with the study, this specimen's cell subset or site is: CD45RA-negative fraction. This sequence was found in a woman aged 25 to 39 in good health. The chain links TRBV7-2 with TRBJ2-5; 10 bases in between match TRBD1. In nucleotides, the sequence is TGTGCCAGCAGCAGATGGGACAGGGGCCAAGAGACCCAGTACTTC. Its coded protein is CASSRWDRGQETQYF.